A selection of T cell receptor beta chains follows, all from one sample in a study of T cell responses to AZD1222 COVID-19 vaccine. Clones were read by immunoSEQ multiplex PCR, and TCRdb kept only the in-frame ones, dropping some. This sample carries 150,000 to 180,000 clones, 88% of them seen once, and the ten largest clones take approximately 6.6%. The sample was peripheral blood, taken after recovery from COVID-19. Receptors were obtained from an adult who had recovered from COVID-19. CDR3s include the opening cysteine and the closing phenylalanine or tryptophan. The D gene is left open where the match is weak.

J gene: TRBJ1-1
V gene: TRBV7-9
D gene: TRBD1
CDR3 protein: CASSFSLGTGRAEAFF

J gene: TRBJ2-7
V gene: TRBV5-1
D gene: -
CDR3 protein: CASSLEAGYEQYF

J gene: TRBJ2-7
V gene: TRBV3-1/TRBV3-2
D gene: TRBD2
CDR3 protein: CASSNPGGSSSYEQYF

J gene: TRBJ2-2
V gene: TRBV19
D gene: -
CDR3 protein: CASSIASNTGELFF

J gene: TRBJ1-2
V gene: TRBV5-1
D gene: TRBD1
CDR3 protein: CASSLAVVGQEHTF

J gene: TRBJ2-3
V gene: TRBV5-1
D gene: -
CDR3 protein: CASSLAGAGITDTQYF

J gene: TRBJ2-7
V gene: TRBV9
D gene: TRBD2
CDR3 protein: CASSVDSGGFYEQYF

J gene: TRBJ2-2
V gene: TRBV7-2
D gene: -
CDR3 protein: CASSSQGWGTGELFF

J gene: TRBJ1-2
V gene: TRBV6-1
D gene: -
CDR3 protein: CASSEAYSGDGYTF

J gene: TRBJ1-5
V gene: TRBV15
D gene: TRBD1
CDR3 protein: CATSREIQGAGQPQHF

J gene: TRBJ1-1
V gene: TRBV18
D gene: TRBD1
CDR3 protein: CASSPVKGANSETEAFF

J gene: TRBJ1-1
V gene: TRBV7-9
D gene: -
CDR3 protein: CASSGGSRRNTEAFF

J gene: TRBJ1-5
V gene: TRBV27
D gene: -
CDR3 protein: CASSFQGRVNQPQHF

J gene: TRBJ2-7
V gene: TRBV11-2
D gene: TRBD2
CDR3 protein: CASSPRSGLAVEQYF

J gene: TRBJ1-1
V gene: TRBV18
D gene: TRBD1
CDR3 protein: CASSPGQGALNTEAFF

J gene: TRBJ1-1
V gene: TRBV7-2
D gene: TRBD1
CDR3 protein: CASSSRTGTEAFF

J gene: TRBJ1-6
V gene: TRBV29-1
D gene: -
CDR3 protein: CSARTESSYNSPLHF

J gene: TRBJ2-5
V gene: TRBV19
D gene: -
CDR3 protein: CATRGQETQYF

J gene: TRBJ1-2
V gene: TRBV5-1
D gene: -
CDR3 protein: CASSLQGEDGYTF

J gene: TRBJ2-3
V gene: TRBV19
D gene: -
CDR3 protein: CASSPGRRGDTQYF

J gene: TRBJ1-1
V gene: TRBV6-2/TRBV6-3
D gene: -
CDR3 protein: CASSYGAGGPEAFF

J gene: TRBJ1-1
V gene: TRBV10-3
D gene: -
CDR3 protein: CAISESRGKSEAFF

J gene: TRBJ2-7
V gene: TRBV11-2
D gene: -
CDR3 protein: CASSSTRGSYEQYF

J gene: TRBJ2-3
V gene: TRBV6-4
D gene: -
CDR3 protein: CATRRELESDTQYF

J gene: TRBJ2-2
V gene: TRBV11-3
D gene: -
CDR3 protein: CASSPNTGELFF

J gene: TRBJ1-3
V gene: TRBV6-5
D gene: -
CDR3 protein: CASSYGGSGSGNTIYF

J gene: TRBJ1-2
V gene: TRBV3-1/TRBV3-2
D gene: TRBD1
CDR3 protein: CASSQDSTGGNNYGYTF

J gene: TRBJ2-7
V gene: TRBV2
D gene: TRBD2
CDR3 protein: CASRRTSGGYEQYF

J gene: TRBJ1-6
V gene: TRBV9
D gene: -
CDR3 protein: CASRGMVRDSPLHF

J gene: TRBJ1-5
V gene: TRBV10-3
D gene: -
CDR3 protein: CAISDSGTGNQPQHF

J gene: TRBJ2-1
V gene: TRBV16
D gene: -
CDR3 protein: CASSQSGRESEQFF